This T cell receptor (beta chain) was obtained from a study of tumor and adjacent non-tumor tissue in lung cancer. In this sample, this clonotype turned up once. Three rounds of nested PCR, following a modified ARM-PCR protocol, produced the TCRbeta library. TCRdb passed the multiplex PCR reads through MiXCR, listing each CDR3 protein once. This table has 120,000 or so distinct CDR3 sequences, approximately 87% appearing once. RNA was extracted from bulk tissue without any cell sorting. This CDR3 spans 14 amino acids. The germline V gene encodes CDR1 ENHRY and CDR2 SYGVKD. The rearrangement uses TRBV10-3 and TRBJ2-7; D is perhaps TRBD2 (5 bases). The better agreement between TRBJ2-1 and the DNA end casts doubt on the J call. The sequenced sample was lung tumor tissue. The source is a man between 65 and 85 years old with non-small cell lung cancer. CDR3 sequence reads: CAIKETRVSGEQFF. The DNA for the CDR3 is TGTGCCATCAAGGAGACGCGGGTAAGTGGGGAGCAGTTCTTC.